One sample yielded the 21 T cell receptor beta chains listed below, sequenced in a study of T-cell memory formation after mild COVID-19. TCRdb redid the calling of the 5' RACE reads with MiXCR, one entry per CDR3 protein. The sample holds just under 550,000 distinct CDR3 sequences; roughly 20% are singletons and the top ten take around 12%. The sample comprised PBMCs or a T cell subset sorted from them (not recorded which). These receptors all stem from an adult woman who had mild COVID-19 (a few samples of this study predate the infection). Cell type and time point are not known.

The chain combines TRBV5-5 with TRBJ1-1; D ambiguous. The CDR3 length is 13 residues. Germline loops: CDR1 SGHKS, CDR2 YYEKEE (reference sequence). With 5 bases removed from V and 1 base from J, the gap between germline ends came to 9 bases. CDR3 amino acids: CASSGTPNTEAFF. In nucleotides, the CDR3 is TGTGCCAGCAGTGGCACCCCGAACACTGAAGCTTTCTTT. Full variable domain (remainder filled in from reference TRBV5-5 and TRBJ1-1): DAGVTQSPTHLIKTRGQQVTLRCSPISGHKSVSWYQQVLGQGPQFIFQYYEKEERGRGNFPDRFSARQFPNYSSELNVNALLLGDSALYLCASSGTPNTEAFFGQGTRLTVV.

This clonotype was counted only a few times. The rearrangement joins TRBV7-3 to TRBJ2-3; 10 nucleotides match TRBD2. The germline V gene encodes CDR1 SGHTA and CDR2 FQGTGA. Trimming took 5 bases from V and 2 from J; bases not matched to a gene: 4. There are 15 residues in the CDR3. The CDR3 spells CASSISGGPTDTQYF. As DNA, the CDR3 is TGTGCCAGCAGCATTAGCGGGGGGCCCACAGATACGCAGTATTTT.

In this sample, this clonotype turned up a few times. The genes are TRBV3-1 and TRBJ2-5, with D perhaps matching TRBD2 (5 bases). Germline CDR1 and CDR2: LGHDT and YNNKEL (reference sequence). V dropped 0 bases and J dropped 7 bases, with 18 bases sitting between them. The length of the CDR3 is 16 residues. CDR3 loop: CASSQDLPGLLVTQYF. CDR3 nucleotide sequence: TGTGCCAGCAGCCAAGACCTCCCCGGACTGCTGGTGACCCAGTACTTC.

The V call is TRBV7-8, the J call TRBJ2-1, with 13 bases aligning to TRBD2. The CDR3 totals 16 residues. The ends lost 5 bases at V and 6 bases at J; junction bases unmatched: 7. The germline V gene has CDR1 SGHVS and CDR2 FQNEAQ. The CDR3 DNA sequence: TGTGCCAGCAGCCGGACGGGACTAGCGGGGCTCAATGAGCAGTTCTTC. This encodes CASSRTGLAGLNEQFF.

Only a few counts were recorded for this clonotype. The gene calls are TRBV5-6 and TRBJ2-5; 8 bases are shared with TRBD2. CDR1 SGHDT and CDR2 YYEEEE come from the germline V gene. There are 15 residues in the CDR3. V trimming: 3 bases; J trimming: 6 bases; junction bases outside the gene matches: 10. CDR3 DNA: TGTGCCAGCAGCTACACTCGGACTAGCTTCCAGACCCAGTACTTC. Residues: CASSYTRTSFQTQYF.

This clonotype was observed many times. The V and J genes are TRBV5-1 and TRBJ1-1; no reliable D call. Germline lookup yields CDR1 SGHRS and CDR2 YFSETQ. The CDR3 runs to 13 residues. Trimming removed 0 bases from V and 1 base from J, with 4 bases in between. The CDR3 DNA sequence: TGCGCCAGCAGCTTGGACTCGAACACTGAAGCTTTCTTT. It encodes CASSLDSNTEAFF.

V is TRBV25-1 and J is TRBJ2-2; D unclear. CDR1 and CDR2 from the germline V gene are MGHDK and SYGVNS. The CDR3 is 15 amino acids. Trimming took 7 bases from V and 5 from J, leaving 17 bases between them. CDR3 in DNA: TGTGCCAGCAAAGACCGGAGCATGGTGACCGGGGAGCTGTTTTTT. As protein: CASKDRSMVTGELFF.

The gene calls are TRBV27 and TRBJ2-5; D might be TRBD1 (6 bases). The CDR3 totals 15 residues. Trimming removed 0 bases from V and 4 bases from J, with 12 bases in between. Germline lookup yields CDR1 MNHEY and CDR2 SMNVEV (reference sequence). CDR3 in amino acids: CASSLSAGVGETQYF. The CDR3 nucleotides read TGTGCCAGCAGTTTATCAGCAGGGGTGGGAGAGACCCAGTACTTC.

The chain couples TRBV19 to TRBJ2-7; TRBD2 might be the D (5 bases). V lost 4 bases, J lost 0 bases, and 13 bases lay in between. The germline gives CDR1 LNHDA, CDR2 SQIVND (reference sequence). This CDR3 is 15 amino acids long. CDR3 sequence (DNA): TGTGCCAGTAGTAGCCCGAGAGGGAGCTCCTACGAGCAGTACTTC. Translating it yields CASSSPRGSSYEQYF.

This clonotype was recorded a few times. The chain links TRBV12-3 or TRBV12-4 to TRBJ1-2, with D maybe TRBD1 (5 bases). V lost 7 bases, J lost 6 bases, and 9 bases lay in between. The CDR3 is 11 residues long. In DNA form, the CDR3 reads TGTGCCAGCAAGGGGAAGGATGGCTACACCTTC. Translating gives CASKGKDGYTF.

This chain links TRBV7-3 with TRBJ2-1, with D perhaps TRBD2 (5 bases). Germline CDR1 is SGHTA and CDR2 is FQGTGA. The CDR3 length is 16 residues. Trimming left V 0 bases short and J 0 bases short, with 9 bases between. In nucleotides, the CDR3 is TGTGCCAGCAGCTTAACGCCTAGCCGCTCCTACAATGAGCAGTTCTTC. Translated: CASSLTPSRSYNEQFF.

This rearrangement joins TRBV27 to TRBJ2-5; 12 bases are a match to TRBD2. The junction had 8 bases not matched to a gene; V was cut back by 4 bases and J by 2 bases. The CDR3 totals 17 residues. Germline values: CDR1 MNHEY, CDR2 SMNVEV (reference sequence). Here the CDR3 DNA reads TGTGCCAGCAGTTACGCCCGTCTAGCGGGAGGGCAAGAGACCCAGTACTTC. It specifies CASSYARLAGGQETQYF.

This clonotype showed up just a few times. The chain recombines TRBV3-1 with TRBJ1-2; possible D gene TRBD1, 6 bases. V lost 3 bases to trimming and J lost 4 bases, with 12 bases between them. Germline CDR1 reads LGHDT; CDR2 reads YNNKEL (reference sequence). There are 14 residues in the CDR3. CDR3 DNA: TGTGCCAGCAGCCATCCGGGGGCGGGCTATGGCTACACCTTC. It yields the protein CASSHPGAGYGYTF.

This clonotype came up a few times. The chain uses TRBV24-1 and TRBJ1-1; 12 nucleotides agree with TRBD1. Germline CDR1 reads KGHDR; CDR2 reads SFDVKD. The J segment lost 9 bases and the V segment lost 7 bases, leaving 17 bases of the junction unmatched. CDR3 size: 17 residues. The CDR3 coding sequence is TGTGCCACCAGAATTAGCCTTGGGACAGGGGGCGAGGAACAAGCTTTCTTT. This sequence encodes CATRISLGTGGEEQAFF.

The rearrangement uses TRBV5-1 and TRBJ2-1, with 16 bases aligning to TRBD2. With 2 bases clipped from V and 8 bases from J, the junction kept 4 bases outside the gene matches. From germline, CDR1 is SGHRS and CDR2 YFSETQ. The CDR3 is 16 residues long. The CDR3 sequence is CASSFGGTSGRDEQFF. CDR3 nucleotides: TGCGCCAGCAGCTTTGGGGGGACTAGCGGGAGGGATGAGCAGTTCTTC. Supplemented by reference TRBV5-1 and TRBJ2-1, the full variable domain reads KAGVTQTPRYLIKTRGQQVTLSCSPISGHRSVSWYQQTPGQGLQFLFEYFSETQRNKGNFPGRFSGRQFSNSRSEMNVSTLELGDSALYLCASSFGGTSGRDEQFFGPGTRLTVL.

The chain joins TRBV7-9 to TRBJ1-5; possibly TRBD1 for D (5 bases). Trimming took 4 bases from V and 5 from J, leaving 12 bases between them. The CDR3 consists of 14 residues. Per the germline V gene, CDR1 is SEHNR and CDR2 is FQNEAQ (reference sequence). CDR3: CASSSWGSDQPQHF. The CDR3 nucleotides are TGTGCCAGCAGCTCGTGGGGGTCGGATCAGCCCCAGCATTTT.

This clonotype occurred a few times. Sequence at one end of the junction differs from germline and may be a read error. The chain combines TRBV7-7 with TRBJ2-7; 9 bases map to TRBD2. The V gene's germline CDR1 is SSHAT and CDR2 FNYEAQ (reference sequence). The CDR3 runs to 18 residues. The CDR3 reads CASSPTGASGAGGYEQYF. The CDR3 region has the DNA TGTGCTAGCAGCCCCACGGGGGCGTCGGGAGCGGGGGGCTACGAGCAGTACTTC.

This chain links TRBV7-3 with TRBJ2-3, with 7 bases identical to TRBD1. The CDR3 sequence is 17 residues long. Trimming took 5 bases from V and 0 from J; bases not matched to a gene: 11. Germline assignment: CDR1 SGHTA and CDR2 FQGTGA. CDR3 amino acids: CASSGRTGRNSTDTQYF. CDR3 DNA: TGTGCCAGCAGCGGAAGGACAGGTCGTAATAGCACAGATACGCAGTATTTT.

This clonotype was seen a few times. The chain joins TRBV20-1 to TRBJ2-1; D call uncertain. CDR1 is DFQATT, CDR2 SNEGSKA, per germline (reference sequence). V lost 0 bases, J lost 8 bases, and 14 bases lay in between. This CDR3 spans 14 amino acids. CDR3 DNA sequence: TGCAGTGCTAGAGATCATTCTAGTTTCGATGAGCAGTTCTTC. Protein sequence: CSARDHSSFDEQFF.

This clonotype was observed a handful of times. The chain uses TRBV9 and TRBJ1-2, with TRBD1 as a possible D gene (5 bases). Trimming cost V 1 base and J 1 base, with 32 bases left between them. CDR1 is SGDLS, CDR2 YYNGEE, per germline. The CDR3 is 22 residues long. Here the CDR3 DNA reads TGTGCCAGCAGCGTATATTGGGACCCCAAAGGGACGGCCGCAAATTATAACTATGGCTACACCTTC. Protein: CASSVYWDPKGTAANYNYGYTF.

This clonotype was seen ten or more times. This chain uses TRBV12-3 or TRBV12-4 with TRBJ2-7, with 7 bases identical to TRBD1. The CDR3 covers 14 residues. V was pared by 6 bases and J by 3 bases, with 8 bases of the junction left unmatched. This chain's CDR3 is CASSRQGVDYEQYF. CDR3 DNA sequence: TGTGCCAGCAGCCGACAGGGAGTAGACTACGAGCAGTACTTC.